The sequence of this T cell receptor beta chain was determined in a study of post-analysis software for immune sequencing data (dated by TCRdb to about 2015). Some background on the complete study: Recorded disease courses included relapsing-remitting, secondary progressive and progressive-relapsing multiple sclerosis, with some patients lacking subtype annotation. Patient repertoires were compared against roughly 12 previously published healthy control repertoires from donors aged roughly 6 to 28 years. A subset of samples was prepared in parallel using single-end sample barcoding, then pooled and co-amplified after Illumina adapter ligation.

V is pruned by 4 bases and J by 1 base, leaving 8 bases of the junction without a gene match. The CDR3 has 16 amino acids, counting the end cysteine and phenylalanine. Of the read, only the CDR3 DNA is kept; its 48 bases are in frame from base 1. CDR1 is given as LGHDT and CDR2 as YNNKEL, both from the germline V gene (reference sequence). The library came from PCR. The listed sequencing device is Illumina HiSeq 2500. To reduce PCR and sequencing biases, unique molecular identifiers were built into the TCR beta cDNA libraries. Per 1 to 10 million input T cells, roughly 0.5 million cDNA molecules were obtained, such that each molecule approximated one T cell. The patient libraries were prepared and sequenced with the same protocol used for the earlier healthy control dataset. Samples belonging to the same batch were prepared together, multiplexed and sequenced on a shared HiSeq lane. The authors' pipeline ran thus. Raw barcoded reads were processed with MIGEC, and single-read molecular identifier groups were discarded before consensus assembly and CDR3 extraction. VDJtools was used for post-analysis of the clonotype tables, with diversity normalized by down-sampling every dataset to the smallest sample size. To correct batch-related cross-sample contamination, repertoire overlap clustering matched CDR3 amino acid sequences but not nucleotide sequences. Through fastp at Q25 and MiXCR, TCRdb rebuilt clones from the public reads, retaining in-frame beta chains. Every CDR3 protein is listed once, alongside the most common genes and DNA of its rows. These V and J calls rely on TCRdb rather than the paper's analysis. Counted in this sample were more than 450,000 distinct CDR3 sequences; about 40% of them appeared once. Roughly 1.8% of the sample rests with the top ten.

The investigation overall reported the following: Strong co-clustering of samples prepared in the same batch was shown by direct clustering with F measure, prompting a batch-effect correction. Compared with controls, multiple sclerosis patients had significantly lower normalized Chao1 diversity, a finding suggesting substantial peripheral T-cell clonal expansion. Patients showed significantly higher frequencies than controls for several TRBV segments, among them TRBV5-6, TRBV5-1 and TRBV20-1. The multiple sclerosis patient group was slightly younger than the control group.

Of note for this clonotype: Its recognized antigen is unknown. No base quality values were provided; no much bigger clone lies one nucleotide off.

To demonstrate the VDJtools post-analysis software, the study profiled TCR beta repertoires from the peripheral blood of some 13 young patients with multiple sclerosis. The patients with multiple sclerosis were children and adolescents between roughly 6 and 15 years of age. The sequence was obtained from a girl under 18 with multiple sclerosis. The chain couples TRBV3-1 to TRBJ2-5; 8 junctional bases match TRBD1. Sequenced: blood. CDR3 protein: CASSLDPGQGQETQYF. The nucleotide sequence is given as TGTGCCAGCAGCCTCGACCCTGGACAGGGCCAAGAGACCCAGTACTTC.